The source of this TCR beta chain is a study of cytomegalovirus exposure and HLA in healthy donors. Findings and limits, study-wide: Among the sequence variants, a highly shared cluster was likely an artifact of sequencing. When analyzed later, a missense DCLRE1C variant was found to be linked to TCR beta V- and J-gene trimming. Some segments of the V type, notably TRBV6-2 and TRBV6-3, were excluded as indistinguishable.

The V gene lost 0 bases and the J gene lost 5 bases, with 8 bases spanning the gap. The CDR3 contains 13 residues. Germline CDR1 and CDR2: GTSNPN and SVGIG (reference sequence). PCR employed 60 Vbeta and 13 Jbeta primers. TCRdb's copy holds only in-frame clones and misses some; the assay was immunoSEQ multiplex PCR. The sample holds roughly 160,000 clones, 70% to 80% seen once. Notes on this clone: As yet, its antigen is unknown.

The sample comprised PBMCs. The rearrangement joins TRBV30 to TRBJ1-5, with D perhaps TRBD1 (5 bases). This TCR was sampled from a man aged 30-40 years in good health and CMV-seropositive. The CDR3 sequence is CAWSVQGYQPQHF. DNA of the CDR3: TGTGCCTGGAGTGTGCAGGGCTATCAGCCCCAGCATTTT.